Shown below are 19 T cell receptor beta chains from a single sample sequenced in a study of blood T cell repertoires in COVID-19. The protocol was immunoSEQ multiplex PCR, while the TCRdb copy is restricted to in-frame clones and leaves out a portion. The sample lists 200,000 to 250,000 clones; approximately 87% were seen once. The sample comprised peripheral blood. These receptors originate from a woman aged 45-60 years with acute or convalescent COVID-19.

The V gene is TRBV10-3, the J gene TRBJ1-4; perhaps TRBD1 as D (6 bases). V was trimmed by 6 bases and J by 8 bases, leaving 13 bases between them. The CDR3 spans 13 residues. Germline V gives CDR1 ENHRY, CDR2 SYGVKD. The CDR3 reads CAIRNRDGEKLFF. CDR3 nucleotide sequence: TGTGCCATCAGGAACAGGGATGGAGAAAAACTGTTTTTT.

The CDR3 sequence is CASSQEIEATEAFF. CDR3 nucleotides: TGCGCCAGCAGCCAAGAGATAGAAGCAACTGAAGCTTTCTTT. This chain links TRBV4-1 with TRBJ1-1; D is unresolved. There are 14 residues in the CDR3. Germline assignment: CDR1 MGHRA and CDR2 YSYEKL. Trimming took 0 bases from V and 5 from J, leaving 10 bases between them.

The gene calls are TRBV6-2 or TRBV6-3 and TRBJ2-5; TRBD2 aligns across 8 bases. Germline loops: CDR1 MNHEY, CDR2 SVGEGT. V lost 1 base, J lost 5 bases, and 3 bases stayed unmatched. The CDR3 covers 14 residues. CDR3 bases: TGTGCCAGCAGTTACTTAGCGGGGCGGGAGACCCAGTACTTC. It encodes CASSYLAGRETQYF.

V is TRBV3-1 (or the pseudogene TRBV3-2) and J is TRBJ1-5, with D unclear. CDR3 length: 14 amino acids. The germline CDR1 and CDR2 sequences are LGHDT and YNNKEL (reference sequence). Deletions cut 1 base from V and 2 bases from J, with 6 bases between. This chain's CDR3 is CASSQASGNQPQHF. CDR3 DNA: TGTGCCAGCAGCCAAGCATCGGGCAATCAGCCCCAGCATTTT.

V and J are TRBV19 and TRBJ2-3; D might be TRBD2 (5 bases). The germline V gene encodes CDR1 LNHDA and CDR2 SQIVND (reference sequence). V was pared by 6 bases and J by 1 base, with 14 bases between. The CDR3 is 15 residues long. The CDR3 bases are TGTGCCAGTAGCCCCACCCCCGGGGGCACAGATACGCAGTATTTT. The encoded protein is CASSPTPGGTDTQYF.

The CDR3: CASSERSSYNSPLHF. For the CDR3, the DNA is TGTGCCAGCAGTGAAAGGAGCTCCTATAATTCACCCCTCCACTTT. The chain recombines TRBV2 with TRBJ1-6; no firm D call. The germline V gene encodes CDR1 SNHLY and CDR2 FYNNEI. Trimming removed 2 bases from V and 0 bases from J, with 5 bases in between. This CDR3 is 15 amino acids long.

The rearrangement links TRBV7-9 to TRBJ2-5; 11 bases are shared with TRBD1. The CDR3 totals 15 residues. Trimming removed 1 base from V and 5 bases from J; junction bases left unmatched: 3. Germline assignment: CDR1 SEHNR and CDR2 FQNEAQ (reference sequence). Here the CDR3 DNA reads TGTGCCAGCAGCTTAGGGACAGGGGGCGGGGAGACCCAGTACTTC. Translating gives CASSLGTGGGETQYF.

The rearrangement uses TRBV24-1 and TRBJ2-1; D is possibly TRBD1 (5 bases). V was cut by 2 bases and J by 8 bases, with 12 bases left in between. Germline CDR1 reads KGHDR; CDR2 reads SFDVKD. The CDR3 covers 14 residues. The CDR3 sequence: CATSDSQGFDEQFF. The CDR3 DNA follows: TGTGCCACCAGTGATTCCCAGGGTTTTGATGAGCAGTTCTTC.

In this sample, this clone turned up a few times. The chain employs TRBV25-1 and TRBJ2-7; 9 bases are a match to TRBD1. From germline, CDR1 is MGHDK and CDR2 SYGVNS. V dropped 4 bases and J dropped 4; count of bases not matched to a gene: 8. This CDR3 is 15 amino acids long. The DNA of the CDR3 is TGTGCCAGCAGTGTAAGACAGGGGGTAAAGTACGAGCAGTACTTC. Its protein is CASSVRQGVKYEQYF.

The sample holds one count of this clone. The chain employs TRBV3-1 (or the pseudogene TRBV3-2) and TRBJ2-5; possible D gene TRBD1, 7 bases. The CDR3 runs to 14 residues. CDR1 LGHDT and CDR2 YNNKEL come from the germline V gene (reference sequence). V was clipped by 8 bases and J by 5 bases, with 18 bases between them. The CDR3 DNA is TGTGCCAGCGCACCAGGGGGGCGCGGGGAGACCCAGTACTTC. This gives the protein CASAPGGRGETQYF.

The chain is built from TRBV29-1 and TRBJ2-1; 8 nucleotides agree with TRBD1. Germline loops: CDR1 SQVTM, CDR2 ANQGSEA. The CDR3 loop spans 13 amino acids. With V trimmed by 4 bases and J by 4 bases, 3 bases remained unmatched. CDR3 nucleotide sequence: TGCAGCGTTGGGGGACAGGCGTACAATGAGCAGTTCTTC. This codes for CSVGGQAYNEQFF.

The chain employs TRBV19 and TRBJ1-4; possibly TRBD1 for D (5 bases). The CDR3 runs to 15 residues. Trimming pared 7 bases from V and 4 bases from J, leaving 16 bases between. Per the germline V gene, CDR1 is LNHDA and CDR2 is SQIVND (reference sequence). This CDR3 is CASNGGVRYNEKLFF. CDR3 coding DNA: TGTGCCAGTAACGGGGGTGTGAGGTATAATGAAAAACTGTTTTTT.

The chain has TRBV6-5 and TRBJ2-7; the match to TRBD1 covers 9 bases. Germline loops: CDR1 MNHEY, CDR2 SVGAGI. The V gene end was trimmed by 7 bases and the J gene end by 1 base; junction bases not matched to a gene: 5. The CDR3 extends over 14 amino acids. Here the CDR3 DNA reads TGTGCCAGCAAACCGGGACAGGGTTCCTACGAGCAGTACTTC. This translates into CASKPGQGSYEQYF.

The chain has TRBV30 and TRBJ2-7; 8 positions match TRBD1. This CDR3 contains 14 residues. With V trimmed by 2 bases and J by 2 bases, 5 bases remained unmatched. Germline assignment: CDR1 GTSNPN and CDR2 SVGIG (reference sequence). CDR3 residues: CAWSIGQGTYEQYF. As DNA, the CDR3 is TGTGCCTGGAGTATCGGACAGGGCACCTACGAGCAGTACTTC. Drawing the rest from reference TRBV30 and TRBJ2-7, the complete variable domain is SQTIHQWPATLVQPVGSPLSLECTVEGTSNPNLYWYRQAAGRGLQLLFYSVGIGQISSEVPQNLSASRPQDRQFILSSKKLLLSDSGFYLCAWSIGQGTYEQYFGPGTRLTVT.

The table lists this clone with many counts. CDR3 in amino acids: CASSSDSSEQYF. The CDR3 DNA sequence: TGTGCCAGCAGCTCAGACAGTTCCGAGCAGTACTTC. The genes are TRBV5-4 and TRBJ2-7; tentative D call: TRBD1 (5 bases). The CDR3 consists of 12 residues. CDR1 and CDR2 (germline): SGHNT, YYREEE (reference sequence). The V end was cut by 3 bases, the J end by 6 bases, with 10 bases between.

This chain connects TRBV7-6 to TRBJ2-7; 8 bases align to TRBD1. The J segment lost 1 base and the V segment lost 5 bases, leaving 7 bases of the junction unmatched. CDR1 is SGHVS and CDR2 is FNYEAQ in the germline V gene. This CDR3 is built from 15 residues. CDR3 sequence: CASSPDREASYEQYF. The CDR3 coding sequence is TGTGCCAGCAGCCCGGACAGGGAGGCTTCCTACGAGCAGTACTTC.

This clone was observed a few times. The CDR3 sequence is CASSLVGGNEQFF. CDR3 in DNA: TGTGCCAGCAGCTTAGTGGGGGGGAATGAGCAGTTCTTC. The chain couples TRBV7-2 to TRBJ2-1, with 7 bases fitting TRBD2. Germline V gene lookup returns CDR1 SGHTA and CDR2 FQGNSA. The CDR3 consists of 13 residues. The junction had 1 base not matched to a gene; V was cut back by 1 base and J by 7 bases.

V and J are TRBV13 and TRBJ2-3, with 13 bases aligning to TRBD2. The CDR3 contains 17 residues. Per the germline V gene, CDR1 is PRHDT and CDR2 is FYEKMQ (reference sequence). J lost 2 bases, V lost 5 bases, and 7 bases had no gene match. The CDR3: CASSRLAGGGNTDTQYF. CDR3 sequence (DNA): TGTGCCAGCAGCCGACTAGCGGGGGGCGGGAACACAGATACGCAGTATTTT.

This clone was detected only a few times. The chain has TRBV19 and TRBJ2-7; tentatively, D is TRBD2 (5 bases). The CDR3 is 14 amino acids. V was clipped by 5 bases and J by 3 bases, with 14 bases between them. The germline gives CDR1 LNHDA, CDR2 SQIVND (reference sequence). The CDR3 bases are TGTGCCAGTAGTGTTGCGGGCGTGAACTACGAGCAGTACTTC. Its translation is CASSVAGVNYEQYF.